The next 28 T cell receptor beta chains were all read from a single sample in a study of graft-versus-host responses after intestinal transplantation. Their cognate antigens are unknown. The table came from immunoSEQ multiplex PCR; TCRdb's copy has only in-frame clones and leaves some out. The data contain over 100,000 clones, 85% to 95% of them singletons. Sequenced material: unstimulated CD4+ T cells sorted from spleen or lymph node cells, taken before intestinal transplant. These receptors came from a human donor who received an intestinal transplant.

The V gene is TRBV29-1, the J gene TRBJ2-3, with 7 bases identical to TRBD1. From germline, CDR1 is SQVTM and CDR2 ANQGSEA. The trim removed 8 bases at V and 0 bases at J, leaving 8 bases unmatched. This CDR3 region has 14 residues. The CDR3 is CSSKGAASTDTQYF. The CDR3, as DNA: TGCAGCTCCAAGGGGGCGGCTAGCACAGATACGCAGTATTTT.

The gene calls are TRBV7-9 and TRBJ1-1; possible D gene TRBD1, 5 bases. Germline-derived CDR1 and CDR2 are SEHNR and FQNEAQ (reference sequence). Trimming left V 2 bases short and J 0 bases short, with 10 bases between. This CDR3 has 15 residues. DNA for the CDR3: TGTGCCAGCAGCTTATCTGCAGGGATGAACACTGAAGCTTTCTTT. Its protein is CASSLSAGMNTEAFF. Drawing the rest from reference TRBV7-9 and TRBJ1-1, the complete variable domain is DTGVSQNPRHKITKRGQNVTFRCDPISEHNRLYWYRQTLGQGPEFLTYFQNEAQLEKSRLLSDRFSAERPKGSFSTLEIQRTEQGDSAMYLCASSLSAGMNTEAFFGQGTRLTVV.

The genes are TRBV29-1 and TRBJ1-2; D unclear. This CDR3 comprises 9 residues. With 4 bases removed from V and 8 bases from J, the gap between germline ends came to 5 bases. CDR1 SQVTM and CDR2 ANQGSEA come from the germline V gene. The CDR3 DNA follows: TGCAGCGTTGTGTCCGGCTACACCTTC. It translates to CSVVSGYTF.

This clone was counted a single time. This rearrangement joins TRBV9 to TRBJ2-7; 7 bases fit TRBD1. Germline V gene sequence: CDR1 SGDLS, CDR2 YYNGEE. V trimming: 5 bases; J trimming: 6 bases; junction bases outside the gene matches: 5. The CDR3 is 12 amino acids. CDR3 nucleotides: TGTGCCAGCAGGGGCCCAGGGGGCGAGCAGTACTTC. It codes for CASRGPGGEQYF.

The J gene is TRBJ1-2, the V gene TRBV6-5; D is perhaps TRBD1 (5 bases). This CDR3 comprises 14 residues. Trimming took off 6 bases at V and 4 bases at J, with 15 bases between the two ends. Germline-derived CDR1 and CDR2 are MNHEY and SVGAGI. The CDR3 region has the DNA TGTGCCAGCAGCCCATTGGGGGACCCCTATGGCTACACCTTC. Translated: CASSPLGDPYGYTF.

The chain employs TRBV10-3 and TRBJ2-1; 13 bases line up with TRBD2. Germline loops: CDR1 ENHRY, CDR2 SYGVKD. Losses at the gene ends were 11 bases for V and 7 bases for J; bases not matched to a gene: 8. CDR3 length: 14 amino acids. The CDR3: CAVQGLAGRNEQFF. The CDR3 region has the DNA TGTGCCGTCCAGGGACTAGCGGGACGGAATGAGCAGTTCTTC.

V gene TRBV30 combines with J gene TRBJ2-3; the match to TRBD1 covers 7 bases. This CDR3 has 12 residues. J gave up 2 bases and V 8 bases, and 4 bases lay outside the gene matches. Germline V gene data show CDR1 as GTSNPN and CDR2 as SVGIG (reference sequence). CDR3 residues: CAGTASTDTQYF. Here the CDR3 DNA reads TGTGCCGGGACAGCCTCCACAGATACGCAGTATTTT. Drawing the rest from reference TRBV30 and TRBJ2-3, the complete variable domain is SQTIHQWPATLVQPVGSPLSLECTVEGTSNPNLYWYRQAAGRGLQLLFYSVGIGQISSEVPQNLSASRPQDRQFILSSKKLLLSDSGFYLCAGTASTDTQYFGPGTRLTVL.

The table lists this clone with a count of one. This chain uses TRBV14 with TRBJ1-4, with D possibly matching TRBD1 (5 bases). Trimming took 2 bases from V and 7 from J, leaving 20 bases between them. Germline CDR1 and CDR2: SGHDN and FVKESK. The CDR3 contains 17 residues. CDR3 DNA sequence: TGTGCCAGCAGCCAACATTGGCTTATGCAGGGCGGTGAAAAACTGTTTTTT. Its translation is CASSQHWLMQGGEKLFF.

This sequence joins TRBV6-5 and TRBJ2-1, with 8 bases fitting TRBD2. There are 15 residues in the CDR3. Germline trimming cut 5 bases from V and 4 bases from J; bases unmatched to any gene: 7. Germline CDR1 MNHEY, CDR2 SVGAGI. Written as DNA, the CDR3 is TGTGCCAGCAGTAATCGACTAGCGCCTTACAATGAGCAGTTCTTC. Protein sequence: CASSNRLAPYNEQFF.

CDR3 coding DNA: TGTGCCAGCAGCCAAGGGACTAGCGGGAGAAGTGGGGGGAACATTCAGTACTTC. The encoded protein is CASSQGTSGRSGGNIQYF. This chain uses TRBV4-2 with TRBJ2-4, with TRBD2 matching over 13 bases. V was pared by 1 base and J by 7 bases, with 10 bases of the junction left unmatched. Looked up from germline, CDR1 is LGHNA and CDR2 is YNFKEQ. This CDR3 has 18 residues.

The table lists this clone with a few counts. The CDR3 DNA reads as TGTGCCAGCAGCCACAAGGCAGGGTATGGCTACACCTTC. Translation gives CASSHKAGYGYTF. The chain couples TRBV7-9 to TRBJ1-2, with a weak D call TRBD1 (5 bases). The germline CDR1 and CDR2 sequences are SEHNR and FQNEAQ (reference sequence). Trimming shortened V by 5 bases and J by 5 bases, and 12 bases separated the two germline ends. The CDR3 covers 13 residues.

In the case of this clone: An end of the junction differs from the germline gene, which may be a read error. The genes are TRBV27 and TRBJ2-2, with a weak D call TRBD1 (5 bases). The CDR3 consists of 17 residues. Germline V gene sequence: CDR1 MNHEY, CDR2 SMNVEV (reference sequence). As DNA, the CDR3 is TGTGCCAGCAGTTTTAGATTGGCTGGGGCGAATACCGGGGAGCTGTTTTTT. This sequence encodes CASSFRLAGANTGELFF.

The gene calls are TRBV2 and TRBJ1-5; tentative D call: TRBD1 (5 bases). Germline loops: CDR1 SNHLY, CDR2 FYNNEI. The V and J ends lost 5 bases and 6 bases respectively, with 11 bases between them. The CDR3 runs 13 residues. The CDR3 DNA follows: TGTGCCAGCAGTTGGGGGTGGAGTCAGCCCCAGCATTTT. It translates to CASSWGWSQPQHF.

The chain combines TRBV5-5 with TRBJ2-7; TRBD2 aligns across 10 bases. V lost 0 bases to trimming and J lost 3 bases; unmatched junction nucleotides: 6. The CDR3 covers 16 residues. Germline V gives CDR1 SGHKS, CDR2 YYEKEE (reference sequence). For the CDR3, the DNA is TGTGCCAGCAGCTTGGGAGGACTAGCGGCCTACTACGAGCAGTACTTC. This codes for CASSLGGLAAYYEQYF.

This chain uses TRBV19 with TRBJ2-7; D is possibly TRBD1 or TRBD2 (5 bases each). Trimming removed 0 bases from V and 1 base from J, with 13 bases in between. This CDR3 is built from 16 residues. The germline gives CDR1 LNHDA, CDR2 SQIVND (reference sequence). CDR3 sequence (DNA): TGTGCCAGTAGTATAGATCCGGGACGGCAATCCTACGAGCAGTACTTC. Protein sequence: CASSIDPGRQSYEQYF. The full variable domain, rest sourced from reference TRBV19 and TRBJ2-7, is DGGITQSPKYLFRKEGQNVTLSCEQNLNHDAMYWYRQDPGQGLRLIYYSQIVNDFQKGDIAEGYSVSREKKESFPLTVTSAQKNPTAFYLCASSIDPGRQSYEQYFGPGTRLTVT.

The chain joins TRBV19 to TRBJ2-3; D is unclear. V dropped 4 bases and J dropped 4 bases, with 21 bases sitting between them. Germline CDR1 reads LNHDA; CDR2 reads SQIVND (reference sequence). The CDR3 length is 17 residues. CDR3 sequence (DNA): TGTGCCAGTAGTAGGTTCGGGTCGTCAGTTCCGTCAGATACGCAGTATTTT. Translation gives CASSRFGSSVPSDTQYF.

The chain carries TRBV25-1 and TRBJ1-1; TRBD1 agrees at 9 bases. Looked up from germline, CDR1 is MGHDK and CDR2 is SYGVNS. The CDR3 runs 13 residues. The V segment lost 8 bases and the J segment 1 base; nucleotides outside the gene matches: 2. CDR3 DNA sequence: TGTGCCAGCTCGGGACAGGGGAACACTGAAGCTTTCTTT. It yields the protein CASSGQGNTEAFF. The full variable domain, in which reference TRBV25-1 and TRBJ1-1 provide the parts outside the CDR3, is EADIYQTPRYLVIGTGKKITLECSQTMGHDKMYWYQQDPGMELHLIHYSYGVNSTEKGDLSSESTVSRIRTEHFPLTLESARPSHTSQYLCASSGQGNTEAFFGQGTRLTVV.

In DNA form, the CDR3 reads TGTGCCTGGAGTGGGGCGAGACAGGGCGAGCAGTTCTTC. Translating it yields CAWSGARQGEQFF. The chain links TRBV30 to TRBJ2-1, with TRBD1 matching 7 bases. With 1 base clipped from V and 10 bases from J, the junction kept 7 bases outside the gene matches. The CDR3 has 13 amino acids. Germline V gene lookup returns CDR1 GTSNPN and CDR2 SVGIG (reference sequence).

This sequence joins TRBV7-9 and TRBJ2-2, with 8 bases fitting TRBD2. The V and J ends lost 3 bases and 5 bases, in that order; junction bases with no gene match: 14. The germline gives CDR1 SEHNR, CDR2 FQNEAQ (reference sequence). This CDR3 contains 18 residues. The CDR3 DNA sequence: TGTGCCAGCAGCTTTAGCGCATGGGGGACTAGAAGAACCGGGGAGCTGTTTTTT. Residues: CASSFSAWGTRRTGELFF.

The chain has TRBV25-1 and TRBJ1-4, with D perhaps TRBD1 (6 bases). The germline V and J ends were trimmed by 8 bases and 5 bases, with 18 bases remaining between them. In germline, CDR1 is MGHDK, CDR2 SYGVNS. The CDR3 length is 15 residues. DNA for the CDR3: TGTGCCAGCCGCGGGGGGCCCAGAAGGAATGAAAAACTGTTTTTT. This sequence encodes CASRGGPRRNEKLFF.

The chain uses TRBV2 and TRBJ1-3, with TRBD1 matching 7 bases. The CDR3 covers 15 residues. Trimming removed 6 bases from V and 4 bases from J; junction bases left unmatched: 9. Germline CDR1 SNHLY, CDR2 FYNNEI. CDR3 DNA sequence: TGTGCCAGCAGCCAAACAGGGGCCGGCGGAAACACCATATATTTT. Translating it yields CASSQTGAGGNTIYF.

The J gene is TRBJ1-2, the V gene TRBV5-3; TRBD1 aligns across 7 bases. TRBV5-3 has ORF status, its function being uncertain. This CDR3 is built from 13 residues. Trimming took 7 bases from V and 4 from J; bases not matched to a gene: 7. The CDR3 DNA sequence: TGTGCCAGAGATGAGGGGGCTGGCTATGGCTACACCTTC. Its translation: CARDEGAGYGYTF.

The chain is built from TRBV6-1 and TRBJ1-2, with 7 bases matching TRBD1. In germline, CDR1 is MNHNS, CDR2 SASEGT. V trimming: 7 bases; J trimming: 4 bases; junction bases outside the gene matches: 9. The CDR3 totals 14 residues. DNA for the CDR3: TGTGCCAGCACCGAGGGGGCGGGGGTCTATGGCTACACCTTC. Protein product: CASTEGAGVYGYTF.

This chain uses TRBV11-2 with TRBJ2-1, with unresolved D. This CDR3 is 14 amino acids long. V was clipped by 7 bases and J by 4 bases, with 14 bases between them. Germline V gene data show CDR1 as SGHAT and CDR2 as FQNNGV. The DNA for the CDR3 is TGTGCCAGCACCCTAGTTGGGGTATACAATGAGCAGTTCTTC. It translates to CASTLVGVYNEQFF.

The chain couples TRBV4-1 to TRBJ2-1, with unresolved D. Germline V CDR1 and CDR2: MGHRA, YSYEKL. The CDR3 runs 13 residues. V dropped 4 bases and J dropped 8 bases, with 12 bases sitting between them. CDR3 DNA sequence: TGCGCCAGCAGCCCCGGAAGGTGGGATGAGCAGTTCTTC. Residues: CASSPGRWDEQFF.

The rearrangement links TRBV5-1 to TRBJ2-3; 10 nucleotides align to TRBD2. Losses at the gene ends were 7 bases for V and 4 bases for J; bases not matched to a gene: 6. Per germline, CDR1 SGHRS and CDR2 YFSETQ. This CDR3 is 14 amino acids long. CDR3 coding DNA: TGCGCCAGCGCTGTGACTAGCGGGTCAGATACGCAGTATTTT. It encodes CASAVTSGSDTQYF. The full variable domain, completed using reference TRBV5-1 and TRBJ2-3, is KAGVTQTPRYLIKTRGQQVTLSCSPISGHRSVSWYQQTPGQGLQFLFEYFSETQRNKGNFPGRFSGRQFSNSRSEMNVSTLELGDSALYLCASAVTSGSDTQYFGPGTRLTVL.

J is TRBJ2-1 and V is TRBV18; the match to TRBD2 covers 7 bases. Germline CDR1 reads KGHSH; CDR2 reads LQKENI. The CDR3 is 17 amino acids. V shed 4 bases, J shed 0 bases, and the junction held 9 bases outside the gene matches. The CDR3 region has the DNA TGTGCCAGCTCACTAGTAGCGGGTGGCGTCTCCTACAATGAGCAGTTCTTC. Its protein product is CASSLVAGGVSYNEQFF.

A remark on this clone: One junction end does not reproduce the germline sequence, and a read error may be involved. V is TRBV7-7 and J is TRBJ2-5; a possible D gene is TRBD1 (5 bases). CDR1 is SSHAT and CDR2 is FNYEAQ in the germline V gene (reference sequence). CDR3 length: 13 residues. The CDR3 loop reads CASSLAGLETQYF. The CDR3 region has the DNA TGTGCTAGCAGCTTAGCAGGGTTGGAGACCCAGTACTTC.